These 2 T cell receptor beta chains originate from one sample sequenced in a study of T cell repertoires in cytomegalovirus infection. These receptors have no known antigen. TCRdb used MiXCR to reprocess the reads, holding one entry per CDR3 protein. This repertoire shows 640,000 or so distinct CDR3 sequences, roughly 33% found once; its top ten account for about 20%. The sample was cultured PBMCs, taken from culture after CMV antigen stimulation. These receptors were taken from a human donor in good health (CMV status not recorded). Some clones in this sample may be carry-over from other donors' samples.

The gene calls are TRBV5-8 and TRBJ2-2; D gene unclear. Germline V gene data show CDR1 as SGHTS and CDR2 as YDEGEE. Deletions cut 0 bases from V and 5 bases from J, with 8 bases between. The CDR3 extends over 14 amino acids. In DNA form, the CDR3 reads TGTGCCAGCAGCTTGGAACGGGTTACCGGGGAGCTGTTTTTT. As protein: CASSLERVTGELFF. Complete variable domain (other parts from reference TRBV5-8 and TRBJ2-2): EAGVTQSPTHLIKTRGQQATLRCSPISGHTSVYWYQQALGLGLQFLLWYDEGEERNRGNFPPRFSGRQFPNYSSELNVNALELEDSALYLCASSLERVTGELFFGEGSRLTVL.

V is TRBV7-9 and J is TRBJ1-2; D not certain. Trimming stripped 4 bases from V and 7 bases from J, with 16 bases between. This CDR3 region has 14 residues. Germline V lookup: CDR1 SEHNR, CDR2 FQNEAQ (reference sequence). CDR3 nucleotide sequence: TGTGCCAGCAGCTCCCCCGGCCACCTGCGTGGCTACACCTTC. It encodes CASSSPGHLRGYTF.